These 22 T cell receptor beta chains came from one sample sequenced in a study of long-term antiretroviral therapy in people with HIV. They ran version v3.0 of the immunoSEQ assay at survey level. The repertoire was sequenced with immunoSEQ multiplex PCR; TCRdb's copy has only in-frame clones and lacks some. The sample records about 16,000 clones, 60% to 80% being singletons. Sequences were derived from unsorted PBMCs, sampled 1.5 years before starting antiretroviral therapy. Source of these receptors: a woman aged 45-65 years with HIV.

This clone turned up a few times. The rearrangement joins TRBV7-9 to TRBJ1-5, with D perhaps TRBD1 (5 bases). The V gene's germline CDR1 is SEHNR and CDR2 FQNEAQ (reference sequence). The CDR3 runs to 13 residues. The ends were cut back, 4 bases at V and 5 bases at J, with 9 bases in the middle. The CDR3 region is CASSSGVDQPQHF. The CDR3 DNA reads TGTGCCAGCAGCTCGGGGGTTGATCAGCCCCAGCATTTT.

V gene TRBV5-1 combines with J gene TRBJ1-4; unclear D gene. V was pared by 0 bases and J by 0 bases, with 12 bases between. The germline CDR1 and CDR2 sequences are SGHRS and YFSETQ. This CDR3 is built from 17 residues. The CDR3 here is CASSLAAGVATNEKLFF. The CDR3 coding sequence is TGCGCCAGCAGCTTGGCTGCAGGAGTTGCAACTAATGAAAAACTGTTTTTT.

J is TRBJ2-5 and V is TRBV7-2; D is unresolved. This CDR3 is 13 amino acids long. Between the trimmed V and J ends, which lost 5 bases and 0 bases, there was a span of 7 bases. The V gene's germline CDR1 is SGHTA and CDR2 FQGNSA. The CDR3 here is CASSHLHQETQYF. The CDR3 region has the DNA TGTGCCAGCAGCCACCTCCACCAAGAGACCCAGTACTTC.

The rearrangement joins TRBV9 to TRBJ1-5; 7 bases fit TRBD1. Germline assignment: CDR1 SGDLS and CDR2 YYNGEE. The CDR3 sequence is 14 residues long. Germline trimming cut 3 bases from V and 5 bases from J; bases unmatched to any gene: 5. Written as DNA, the CDR3 is TGTGCCAGCAGCGCGGGACAGCTCTATCAGCCCCAGCATTTT. It specifies CASSAGQLYQPQHF.

This sequence joins TRBV12-5 and TRBJ2-1; TRBD1 is a possible D gene (6 bases). CDR1 and CDR2 (germline): LGHNT, FRNRAP. Between the trimmed V and J ends, which lost 1 base and 0 bases, there was a span of 13 bases. The CDR3 extends over 17 amino acids. CDR3 region: CASGLATTGSSYNEQFF. The CDR3 nucleotides are TGTGCTAGTGGTTTGGCAACCACAGGGAGCTCCTACAATGAGCAGTTCTTC.

The chain carries TRBV18 and TRBJ1-4; TRBD1 might be the D (5 bases). The V and J ends lost 8 bases and 7 bases respectively, with 17 bases between them. This CDR3 contains 14 residues. The germline CDR1 and CDR2 sequences are KGHSH and LQKENI. The CDR3 DNA sequence: TGTGCCAGCGCCGGGTCTAATGGGGGTGAAAAACTGTTTTTT. Translated, it gives CASAGSNGGEKLFF.

The chain recombines TRBV5-1 with TRBJ1-6; 7 positions match TRBD1. The CDR3 runs to 14 residues. Germline-derived CDR1 and CDR2 are SGHRS and YFSETQ. Trimming at V came to 3 bases and at J to 7 bases, leaving 4 bases not matched to a gene. DNA for the CDR3: TGCGCCAGCAGCTGGGACAGACCAAATTCACCCCTCCACTTT. As protein: CASSWDRPNSPLHF.

The rearrangement links TRBV29-1 to TRBJ1-4; D gene unclear. Germline lookup yields CDR1 SQVTM and CDR2 ANQGSEA. CDR3 length equals 13 residues. V dropped 1 base and J dropped 4 bases, with 7 bases sitting between them. Written as DNA, the CDR3 is TGCAGCGTTGAAGGCAGCAGTAATGAAAAACTGTTTTTT. It translates to CSVEGSSNEKLFF.

V and J are TRBV5-1 and TRBJ2-3; TRBD2 is a possible D gene (7 bases). CDR1 is SGHRS, CDR2 YFSETQ, per germline. This CDR3 is built from 14 residues. The V end lost 4 bases, the J end lost 5 bases, and 14 bases lay between the germline ends. The CDR3 loop is CASSRRGGGDTQYF. As DNA, the CDR3 is TGCGCCAGCAGCCGGAGGGGGGGTGGAGATACGCAGTATTTT.

This chain connects TRBV27 to TRBJ2-5; D is possibly TRBD1 or TRBD2 (5 bases each). Germline V CDR1 and CDR2: MNHEY, SMNVEV (reference sequence). The CDR3 loop spans 17 amino acids. V lost 0 bases to trimming and J lost 1 base, with 15 bases between them. The CDR3 bases are TGTGCCAGCAGTTTATCGGGACGGGTCTGGGCCCAAGAGACCCAGTACTTC. Residues: CASSLSGRVWAQETQYF.

The V gene is TRBV5-1, the J gene TRBJ2-7; 10 positions match TRBD1. V shed 4 bases and J 0 bases; nucleotides not matched to a gene: 7. The CDR3 spans 16 residues. CDR1 SGHRS and CDR2 YFSETQ come from the germline V gene. In DNA, the CDR3 is TGCGCCAGCAGCCCCGGGACAGGGGTCTTCTCCTACGAGCAGTACGTC. This sequence encodes CASSPGTGVFSYEQYV.

V gene TRBV11-2 combines with J gene TRBJ2-1, with 8 positions matching TRBD1. This CDR3 comprises 16 residues. With V trimmed by 5 bases and J by 2 bases, 8 bases remained unmatched. Germline CDR1 is SGHAT and CDR2 is FQNNGV. The DNA of the CDR3 is TGTGCCAGCAGCGCTTCCGGACAGGGTCCCTACAATGAGCAGTTCTTC. It translates to CASSASGQGPYNEQFF.

This chain connects TRBV7-9 to TRBJ2-3; D is unclear. The CDR3 length is 11 residues. Germline assignment: CDR1 SEHNR and CDR2 FQNEAQ (reference sequence). V was shortened by 5 bases and J by 4 bases, with 4 bases between the two germline ends. The CDR3 region has the DNA TGTGCCAGCAGCAGTGCAGATACGCAGTATTTT. Its translation: CASSSADTQYF.

The chain is built from TRBV5-1 and TRBJ1-3; maybe TRBD1 (5 bases). The CDR3 covers 16 residues. CDR1 SGHRS and CDR2 YFSETQ come from the germline V gene. Deletions cut 0 bases from V and 0 bases from J, with 10 bases between. CDR3 region: CASSLGRESSGNTIYF. In nucleotides, the CDR3 is TGCGCCAGCAGCTTGGGCAGGGAGAGCTCTGGAAACACCATATATTTT.

V gene TRBV19 combines with J gene TRBJ1-6; possible D gene TRBD1, 5 bases. Trimming removed 9 bases from V and 2 bases from J, with 11 bases in between. The CDR3 has 14 amino acids. Germline CDR1 reads LNHDA; CDR2 reads SQIVND (reference sequence). CDR3: CASEGAAYNSPLHF. For the CDR3, the DNA is TGTGCCAGCGAAGGGGCAGCCTATAATTCACCCCTCCACTTT. The variable domain in full, completed from reference TRBV19 and TRBJ1-6, reads DGGITQSPKYLFRKEGQNVTLSCEQNLNHDAMYWYRQDPGQGLRLIYYSQIVNDFQKGDIAEGYSVSREKKESFPLTVTSAQKNPTAFYLCASEGAAYNSPLHFGNGTRLTVT.

Only a few counts were recorded for this clone. The chain employs TRBV9 and TRBJ1-6, with D uncertain. The CDR3 has 14 amino acids. Trimming stripped 4 bases from V and 7 bases from J, with 12 bases between. Germline lookup yields CDR1 SGDLS and CDR2 YYNGEE. The CDR3 protein is CASSPTTGNSPLHF. The CDR3 DNA reads as TGTGCCAGCAGCCCCACGACGGGGAATTCACCCCTCCACTTT.

This chain connects TRBV2 to TRBJ2-3, with 7 bases fitting TRBD1. CDR3 length: 16 amino acids. Unmatched junction bases numbered 9, after V lost 3 bases and J lost 3 bases. Germline V CDR1 and CDR2: SNHLY, FYNNEI. The CDR3 sequence: CASSDFMGQSTDTQYF. The CDR3 DNA reads as TGTGCCAGCAGTGATTTTATGGGACAGTCAACAGATACGCAGTATTTT.

In its sample, this clone was seen a few times. This sequence joins TRBV7-9 and TRBJ2-1, with D perhaps TRBD2 (6 bases). Trimming pared 1 base from V and 5 bases from J, leaving 12 bases between. Germline CDR1 SEHNR, CDR2 FQNEAQ (reference sequence). CDR3 length: 15 residues. The CDR3: CASSLGYGTHNEQFF. CDR3 DNA sequence: TGTGCCAGCAGCTTAGGATACGGGACTCACAATGAGCAGTTCTTC.

The chain is built from TRBV5-4 and TRBJ2-2; 7 nucleotides match TRBD2. Germline CDR1 is SGHNT and CDR2 is YYREEE (reference sequence). The CDR3 loop spans 13 amino acids. V lost 7 bases to trimming and J lost 1 base; unmatched junction nucleotides: 1. The CDR3 here is CASWEGNTGELFF. In DNA form, the CDR3 reads TGTGCCAGCTGGGAGGGGAACACCGGGGAGCTGTTTTTT.

The rearrangement links TRBV19 to TRBJ2-3; D gene ambiguous. CDR1 and CDR2 (germline): LNHDA, SQIVND (reference sequence). V dropped 6 bases and J dropped 6 bases, with 19 bases sitting between them. The CDR3 runs 15 residues. The CDR3 nucleotides are TGTGCCAGTAGCAATATCGGACCTCGTCCCGATACGCAGTATTTT. This sequence encodes CASSNIGPRPDTQYF.

The genes are TRBV2 and TRBJ2-2; a possible D gene is TRBD2 (5 bases). The CDR3 has 14 amino acids. The V end lost 8 bases, the J end lost 4 bases, and 14 bases lay between the germline ends. The V gene's germline CDR1 is SNHLY and CDR2 FYNNEI. The CDR3 DNA reads TGTGCCAGCCAAGTGTCGGGGTTCACCGGGGAGCTGTTTTTT. Residues: CASQVSGFTGELFF.

V gene TRBV6-1 combines with J gene TRBJ2-7; TRBD1 aligns across 7 bases. Germline CDR1 MNHNS, CDR2 SASEGT. V lost 4 bases, J lost 6 bases, and 3 bases stayed unmatched. The CDR3 sequence is 12 residues long. The CDR3 region has the DNA TGTGCCAGCAGTGCGACAGGGAGCGAGCAGTACGTC. Translated: CASSATGSEQYV.